These 20 T cell receptor beta chains came from one sample sequenced in a study of T cells in women clearing cervical HPV infection. Only in-frame clones appear in the TCRdb table, and some are missing; sequencing was by immunoSEQ multiplex PCR. In all, the sample yields approximately 31,000 clones. Sequencing was performed on blood buffy coat. The receptors come from a woman aged 18 to 75 with a cervical HPV16 infection that either progressed to CIN3+ or cleared (not recorded which).

Turning to this clone: Read data end 3 residues before the CDR3 end; the end is taken from the germline J gene. The genes are TRBV18 and TRBJ1-4; 8 bases are a match to TRBD1. Germline V gene sequence: CDR1 KGHSH, CDR2 LQKENI. The CDR3 spans 20 residues. The part of the CDR3 DNA that was read is TGTGCCAGCTCCCCTAACAGGGACAGGATCAGCTTAAGGGGAAATTCACCA. Its translation is CASSPNRDRISLRGNSP. The entire CDR3 sequence reads CASSPNRDRISLRGNSPLFF.

Of note for this clone: The read is 3 residues too short to cover the CDR3 end, so that end is filled in from the germline J gene. This chain links TRBV7-3 with TRBJ2-3, with 7 bases lining up with TRBD1. The CDR3 length is 14 residues. Looked up from germline, CDR1 is SGHTA and CDR2 is FQGTGA. CDR3 bases read: TGTGCCAGCAGTCCGACAGGGCTCCAAGAGACG. Residues: CASSPTGLQET. The whole CDR3 sequence reads CASSPTGLQETQYF.

Concerning this clone itself: Read sequence stops 3 residues before the CDR3 end, and the germline J gene provides the missing end. This chain uses TRBV2 with TRBJ2-1; weak D call: TRBD1 (5 bases). Germline CDR1 SNHLY, CDR2 FYNNEI. This CDR3 has 14 residues. V was clipped by 4 bases and J by 1 base, with 8 bases between them. The sequenced part of the CDR3 DNA is TGTGCCAGCAGTGGCAGGGAATCCTACAATGAG. It is translated as CASSGRESYNE. From start to end, the CDR3 is CASSGRESYNEQFF.

Comment on this clone: One end of the junction does not line up with germline, which may come from a read error. The CDR3 end lies 3 residues beyond the end of the read and is filled in from the germline J gene. Other nucleotide sequences in the sample specify the same CDR3. The J gene is TRBJ1-3, the V gene TRBV29-1; 11 bases align to TRBD1. Looked up from germline, CDR1 is SQVTM and CDR2 is ANQGSEA. CDR3 length: 14 amino acids. CDR3 sequence: CSVVDRGPGNTIYF. CDR3 DNA (partial): TGCAGCGTTGTGGACAGGGGGCCGGGAAACACG.

To note about this clone: The junction does not match germline at one end; this may be a read error. The CDR3 is cut off 3 residues early in the read; its end comes from the germline J gene. The rearrangement joins TRBV19 to TRBJ1-5, with D tentatively TRBD1 (6 bases). This CDR3 is built from 18 residues. Germline CDR1 is LNHDA and CDR2 is SQIVND (reference sequence). CDR3 bases read: TGTGCCAGCCACGCTTCTACAGGGTCCCTATCGGGCAACCAGCCC. Protein product: CASHASTGSLSGNQP. The whole CDR3 protein is CASHASTGSLSGNQPQHF.

In the case of this clone: The CDR3 end lies 3 residues beyond the end of the read and is filled in from the germline J gene. The chain combines TRBV2 with TRBJ1-2; perhaps TRBD1 as D (5 bases). CDR3 length equals 14 residues. Trimming removed 2 bases from V and 5 bases from J, with 12 bases in between. The germline V gene has CDR1 SNHLY and CDR2 FYNNEI. The CDR3 spells CASSESQASYGYTF. The sequenced CDR3 bases are TGTGCCAGCAGTGAATCACAGGCCTCATATGGC.

As regards this clone: Coverage ceases 3 residues before the CDR3 finishes, and the germline J gene fills in the end. The V and J genes are TRBV9 and TRBJ2-3, with D possibly matching TRBD2 (5 bases). CDR3 size: 15 residues. Germline loops: CDR1 SGDLS, CDR2 YYNGEE. Deletions cut 0 bases from V and 0 bases from J, with 8 bases between. This CDR3 reads CASSVAGSSTDTQYF. The part of the CDR3 DNA that was read is TGTGCCAGCAGCGTAGCGGGGTCTAGCACAGATACG.

The CDR3 reads CASSLSGGLNEKLFF. The CDR3 DNA, read in part, is TGTGCCAGCAGCCTCTCAGGGGGCCTCAATGAAAAG. This rearrangement joins TRBV7-3 to TRBJ2-2, with 8 bases identical to TRBD1. The read falls 3 residues short of the CDR3 end, and the missing part is taken from the germline J gene. There are 15 residues in the CDR3. Germline values: CDR1 SGHTA, CDR2 FQGTGA. Full variable domain (rest looked up from reference TRBV7-3 and TRBJ2-2): GAGVSQTPSNKVTEKGKYVELRCDPISGHTALYWYRQSLGQGPEFLIYFQGTGAADDSGLPNDRFFAVRPEGSVSTLKIQRTERGDSAVYLCASSLSGGLNEKLFFGEGSRLTVL.

The CDR3 loop is CASSGGGVGQPQYF. The part of the CDR3 DNA that was read is TGTGCCAGCAGCGGGGGGGGTGTCGGTCAGCCG. The chain has TRBV2 and TRBJ2-3; 8 nucleotides match TRBD2. The read terminates 3 residues before the CDR3 end, so the remaining end is supplied by the germline J gene. This CDR3 region has 14 residues. Germline CDR1 is SNHLY and CDR2 is FYNNEI. Together with reference TRBV2 and TRBJ2-3, the CDR3 gives the full variable domain: EPEVTQTPSHQVTQMGQEVILRCVPISNHLYFYWYRQILGQKVEFLVSFYNNEISEKSEIFDDQFSVERPDGSNFTLKIRSTKLEDSAMYFCASSGGGVGQPQYFGPGTRLTVL.

A note on this clone: The CDR3 end lies 3 residues beyond the end of the read and is filled in from the germline J gene. The rearrangement links TRBV5-5 to TRBJ1-2; no clear D gene. Germline V lookup: CDR1 SGHKS, CDR2 YYEKEE (reference sequence). V dropped 0 bases and J dropped 4 bases, with 10 bases sitting between them. This CDR3 spans 14 amino acids. The CDR3: CASSLGIAVYGYTF. The part of the CDR3 DNA that was read is TGTGCCAGCAGCTTGGGCATAGCCGTCTATGGC. Full variable domain (remainder filled in from reference TRBV5-5 and TRBJ1-2): DAGVTQSPTHLIKTRGQQVTLRCSPISGHKSVSWYQQVLGQGPQFIFQYYEKEERGRGNFPDRFSARQFPNYSSELNVNALLLGDSALYLCASSLGIAVYGYTFGSGTRLTVV.

As concerns this clone: The CDR3 end falls 3 residues outside the read, so it is completed with the germline J gene. The V gene is TRBV19, the J gene TRBJ2-2; possibly TRBD1 for D (5 bases). Germline CDR1 LNHDA, CDR2 SQIVND (reference sequence). The CDR3 length is 15 residues. CDR3 sequence: CASSMSGSGANVLFF. The DNA read from the CDR3 is TGTGCCAGTAGTATGTCAGGCTCTGGGGCCAACGTG. The variable domain in full, completed from reference TRBV19 and TRBJ2-2, reads DGGITQSPKYLFRKEGQNVTLSCEQNLNHDAMYWYRQDPGQGLRLIYYSQIVNDFQKGDIAEGYSVSREKKESFPLTVTSAQKNPTAFYLCASSMSGSGANVLFFGEGSRLTVL.

As concerns this clone: With the read ending 3 residues before the CDR3 end, the germline J gene is used to fill in that end. The chain is built from TRBV7-2 and TRBJ1-1; TRBD1 might be the D (6 bases). This CDR3 is 14 amino acids long. CDR1 and CDR2 (germline): SGHTA, FQGNSA. Trimming removed 5 bases at V and 3 bases at J, with 13 bases between. The CDR3: CASSRGQFYTEAFF. The part of the CDR3 DNA that was read is TGTGCCAGCAGCCGAGGACAGTTTTACACTGAA.

Points on this clone: The read comes to an end 3 residues before the CDR3 does, leaving the germline J gene to fill in the end. The chain joins TRBV27 to TRBJ2-7; D gene unclear. This CDR3 is built from 12 residues. V was cut by 4 bases and J by 0 bases, with 4 bases left in between. Germline V gives CDR1 MNHEY, CDR2 SMNVEV (reference sequence). The CDR3 sequence: CASSSLSYEQYF. The CDR3 bases that were read are TGTGCCAGCAGTTCCCTCTCCTACGAG.

Concerning this clone: The read ends 3 residues early relative to the CDR3; the germline J gene fills the gap. The chain joins TRBV28 to TRBJ2-5; TRBD2 might be the D (5 bases). Germline CDR1 is MDHEN and CDR2 is SYDVKM. Trimming removed 7 bases at V and 3 bases at J, with 15 bases between. The CDR3 runs to 14 residues. The part of the CDR3 DNA that was read is TGTGCCAGCATTAAAGGAGGAAGGGAAGAGACC. Translating gives CASIKGGREET. The whole CDR3 sequence reads CASIKGGREETQYF. Full variable domain (remainder filled in from reference TRBV28 and TRBJ2-5): DVKVTQSSRYLVKRTGEKVFLECVQDMDHENMFWYRQDPGLGLRLIYFSYDVKMKEKGDIPEGYSVSREKKERFSLILESASTNQTSMYLCASIKGGREETQYFGPGTRLLVL.

In the case of this clone: The sequence runs out 3 residues before the end of the CDR3; the remainder is reconstructed from the germline J gene. The chain is built from TRBV20-1 and TRBJ1-2; 9 nucleotides line up with TRBD1. With 4 bases clipped from V and 7 bases from J, the junction kept 10 bases outside the gene matches. This CDR3 has 14 residues. Per the germline V gene, CDR1 is DFQATT and CDR2 is SNEGSKA (reference sequence). CDR3 residues: CSANRDRDYGGYTF. The sequenced CDR3 bases are TGCAGTGCTAACCGGGACAGGGACTATGGTGGC.

The CDR3 spells CASSDRDSRNQPQHF. The CDR3 DNA, read in part, is TGTGCCAGCAGTGACCGGGACAGCCGTAATCAGCCC. The chain combines TRBV6-1 with TRBJ1-5; 7 nucleotides agree with TRBD1. The CDR3 end is not reached by the read, which stops 3 residues before it; the germline J gene fills it in. Germline V lookup: CDR1 MNHNS, CDR2 SASEGT. This CDR3 contains 15 residues. Losses at the gene ends were 3 bases for V and 4 bases for J; bases not matched to a gene: 6.

About this clone: The missing CDR3 end, 3 residues past where the read stops, is filled in from the germline J gene. This rearrangement joins TRBV29-1 to TRBJ2-3; TRBD1 agrees at 11 bases. Germline lookup yields CDR1 SQVTM and CDR2 ANQGSEA. The CDR3 has 15 amino acids. The CDR3 region is CSVSRTGGIGETQYF. The CDR3 bases that were read are TGCAGCGTTTCCCGGACAGGGGGCATCGGAGAGACG.

Turning to this clone: The read is 3 residues too short to cover the CDR3 end, so that end is filled in from the germline J gene. This rearrangement joins TRBV20-1 to TRBJ1-5; 9 bases fit TRBD1. Germline values: CDR1 DFQATT, CDR2 SNEGSKA (reference sequence). The CDR3 loop spans 15 amino acids. V shed 4 bases, J shed 0 bases, and the junction held 4 bases outside the gene matches. This CDR3 reads CSAKRQGDSNQPQHF. The CDR3 DNA, read in part, is TGCAGTGCTAAACGACAGGGGGATAGCAATCAGCCC.

Note on this clone: Sequencing ends 3 residues short of the CDR3 end; the germline J gene provides the rest. This chain links TRBV24-1 with TRBJ2-3; D tentatively fits TRBD1 or TRBD2 (6 bases each). Trimming took 7 bases from V and 6 from J, leaving 19 bases between them. Germline V gene sequence: CDR1 KGHDR, CDR2 SFDVKD. The CDR3 has 15 residues. The CDR3 loop reads CATSQGGGSSDTQYF. Incomplete CDR3 DNA: TGTGCCACCAGCCAAGGAGGGGGTTCATCGGATACG.

Comment on this clone: The read halts 3 residues ahead of the CDR3 end, with the missing end drawn from the germline J gene. This chain links TRBV4-2 with TRBJ1-2, with 9 bases matching TRBD1. Germline V lookup: CDR1 LGHNA, CDR2 YNFKEQ. J was trimmed by 5 bases and V by 1 base; bases with no gene match: 5. The CDR3 is 15 amino acids. CDR3 DNA (partial): TGTGCCAGCAGCCAAGGACAGGGGGTTGAGTATGGC. Encoded protein: CASSQGQGVEYG. The CDR3, in full, reads CASSQGQGVEYGYTF.